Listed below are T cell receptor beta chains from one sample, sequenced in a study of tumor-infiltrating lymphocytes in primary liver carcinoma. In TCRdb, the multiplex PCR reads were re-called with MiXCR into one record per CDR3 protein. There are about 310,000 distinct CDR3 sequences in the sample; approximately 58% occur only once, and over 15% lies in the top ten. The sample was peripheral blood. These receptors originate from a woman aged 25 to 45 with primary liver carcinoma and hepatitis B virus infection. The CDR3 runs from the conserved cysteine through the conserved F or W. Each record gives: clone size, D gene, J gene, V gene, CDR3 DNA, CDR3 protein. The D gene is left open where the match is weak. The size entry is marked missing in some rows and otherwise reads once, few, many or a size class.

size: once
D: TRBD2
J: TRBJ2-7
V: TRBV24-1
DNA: TGTGCCACCTCAACTAGCGGCTACGAGCAGTACTTC
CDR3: CATSTSGYEQYF

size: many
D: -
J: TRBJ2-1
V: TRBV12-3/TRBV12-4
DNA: TGTGCCAGCAGTTCCTATAGAGGGGGGAGACTCAATGAGCAGTTCTTC
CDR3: CASSSYRGGRLNEQFF

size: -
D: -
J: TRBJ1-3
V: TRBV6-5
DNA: TGTGCCAGCAGTTGCATACCCCGGGGACAAGGCTCCGGAAACACCATATATTTT
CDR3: CASSCIPRGQGSGNTIYF

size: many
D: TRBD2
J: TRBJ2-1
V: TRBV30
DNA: TGTGCCTGGAGTGTAATGGGGACTAGCGGGAGCTCCTACAATGAGCAGTTCTTC
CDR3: CAWSVMGTSGSSYNEQFF

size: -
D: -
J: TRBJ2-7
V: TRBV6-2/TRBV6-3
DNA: TGTGCCAGCAGCAAGACATCTTCGAGGGTCTACGAGAAGTACTTC
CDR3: CASSKTSSRVYEKYF

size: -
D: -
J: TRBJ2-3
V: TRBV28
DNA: TGTGCCAGCAGTTACAGGGCTCAAGATACGCAGTATTTT
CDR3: CASSYRAQDTQYF

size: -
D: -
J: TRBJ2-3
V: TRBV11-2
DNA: TGTGTCGGCAGCTCTGGAGATACGCAGTATTTT
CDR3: CVGSSGDTQYF

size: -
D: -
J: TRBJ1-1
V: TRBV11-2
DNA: TGTACCAGTAGCTCCCCCTCAGGGGCCAGGAACACTGAAGCTTTCTTT
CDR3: CTSSSPSGARNTEAFF

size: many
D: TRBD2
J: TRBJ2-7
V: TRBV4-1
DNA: TGCGCCAGCAGCCAAGACGCGACGACTAGCGGGGGCTACGAGCAGTACTTC
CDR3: CASSQDATTSGGYEQYF

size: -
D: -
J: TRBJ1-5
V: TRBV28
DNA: TGTGCCAGCAGTTCCTTGGGGGGATGGGAACAGCCCCAGCATTTT
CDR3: CASSSLGGWEQPQHF

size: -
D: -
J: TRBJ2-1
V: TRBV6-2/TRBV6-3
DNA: TGTGCCAGCAGTAAGACAAGTTTCAATGAGCAGTTCTTC
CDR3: CASSKTSFNEQFF

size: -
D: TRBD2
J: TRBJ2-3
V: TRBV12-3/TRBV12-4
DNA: TGTGCCAGCAGCCCCCGACTAGCGGGAGTCCCAGATACGCAGTATTTT
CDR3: CASSPRLAGVPDTQYF

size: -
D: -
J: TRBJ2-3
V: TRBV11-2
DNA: TGTGCCAGCAGCTTATTCCCCACAGATGTGCAGTATTTT
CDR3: CASSLFPTDVQYF

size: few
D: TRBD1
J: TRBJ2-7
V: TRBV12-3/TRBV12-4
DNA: TGTGCCAGCAGAGCCGGGACAGGGGACACCTACGAGCAGTACTTC
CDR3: CASRAGTGDTYEQYF

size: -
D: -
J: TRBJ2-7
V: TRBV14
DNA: TGTGCCAGCAGCCAACGGTACTACGAGCAGTACTTC
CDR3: CASSQRYYEQYF

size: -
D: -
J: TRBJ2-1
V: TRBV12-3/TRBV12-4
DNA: TGTGCCAGCAGTTTACCACCCCACATTGAGCAGTTCTTC
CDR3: CASSLPPHIEQFF

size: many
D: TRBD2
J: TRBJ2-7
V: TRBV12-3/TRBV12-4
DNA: TGTGCCAGCAGTTCAAAACTCCGGGGGGAAACCTACGAGCAGTACTTC
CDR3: CASSSKLRGETYEQYF

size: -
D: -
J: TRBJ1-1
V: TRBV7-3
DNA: TGTGCCAGCAGCTTAGTGGGCCCGGGGCACACTGAAGCTTTCTTT
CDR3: CASSLVGPGHTEAFF

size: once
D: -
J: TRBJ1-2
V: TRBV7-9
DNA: TGTGCCAGCAGCTTGGCTCCGGGGGGGCGTGGCTACACCTTC
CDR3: CASSLAPGGRGYTF

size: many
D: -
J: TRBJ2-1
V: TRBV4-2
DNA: TGTGCCAGCAGCCAAGATGTGAGTGAGCAGTTCTTC
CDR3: CASSQDVSEQFF

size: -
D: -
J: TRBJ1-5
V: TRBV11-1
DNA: TGTACCAGCAGCTTTGGAATGGGTAGCACAGATACGCAGCATTTT
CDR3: CTSSFGMGSTDTQHF

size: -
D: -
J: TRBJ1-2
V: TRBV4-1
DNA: TGCGCCAGCAGCCCGCTGTCCATCCCGGGGGGCTACACCTTC
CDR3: CASSPLSIPGGYTF

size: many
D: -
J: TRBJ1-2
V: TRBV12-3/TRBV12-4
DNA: TGTGCCAGCAGTCCTGGACACGGCTTCACCTTC
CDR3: CASSPGHGFTF

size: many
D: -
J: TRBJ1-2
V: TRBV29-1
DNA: TGCAGCGTTGTAAAAGGGCAGCATGGCTACACCTTC
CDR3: CSVVKGQHGYTF

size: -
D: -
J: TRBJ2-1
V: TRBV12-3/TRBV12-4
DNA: TGTGCCAGCAGTTTGGCAGGGTGGAATGAGCAGTTCTTC
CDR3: CASSLAGWNEQFF

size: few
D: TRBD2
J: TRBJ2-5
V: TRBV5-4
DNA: TGTGCCAGCAGCTTGCCGGGAGGGTTGGGAGAGACCCAGTACTTC
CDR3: CASSLPGGLGETQYF

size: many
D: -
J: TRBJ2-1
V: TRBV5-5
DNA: TGTGCCAGCACCGGGAGTGACAATGAGCAGTTCTTC
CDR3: CASTGSDNEQFF

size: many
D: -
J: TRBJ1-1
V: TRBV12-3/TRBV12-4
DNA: TGTGCCAGCAGCCGATGGTCCACTGAAGCTTTCTTT
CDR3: CASSRWSTEAFF

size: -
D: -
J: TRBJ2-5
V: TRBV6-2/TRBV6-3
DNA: TGTGCCAGCATTTACCCCGAAGAGACCCAGTACTTC
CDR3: CASIYPEETQYF

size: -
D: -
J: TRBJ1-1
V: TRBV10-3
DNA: TGTGCCATCAGGGCTCAGACAGAAGAAGCTTTCTTT
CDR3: CAIRAQTEEAFF

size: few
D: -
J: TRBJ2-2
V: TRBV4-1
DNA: TGCGCCAGCAGCCAACTTACCCTCTCCGGGGAGCTGTTTTTT
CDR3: CASSQLTLSGELFF

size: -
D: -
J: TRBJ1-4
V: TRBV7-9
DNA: TGTGCCAGCAGCCCCGGACTGATTAATGAAAAACTGTTTTTT
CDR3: CASSPGLINEKLFF

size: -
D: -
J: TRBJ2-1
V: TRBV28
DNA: TGTGCCAGCAGCTTGTACGCCTTAGGGAACAATGAGCAGTTCTTC
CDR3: CASSLYALGNNEQFF

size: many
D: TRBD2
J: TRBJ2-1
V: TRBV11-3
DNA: TGTGCCAGCAGCTTAGGAGCGGGAGTCTACAATGAGCAGTTCTTC
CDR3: CASSLGAGVYNEQFF

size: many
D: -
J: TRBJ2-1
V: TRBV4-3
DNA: TGCGCCAGCAGCCAAGATTTTATATCACCCGGGATCTACAATGAGCAGTTCTTC
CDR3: CASSQDFISPGIYNEQFF

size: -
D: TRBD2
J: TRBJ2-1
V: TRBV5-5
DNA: TGTGCCAGCAGCTTGTTTCGGAGCGGGGGCTACAATGAGCAGTTCTTC
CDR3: CASSLFRSGGYNEQFF

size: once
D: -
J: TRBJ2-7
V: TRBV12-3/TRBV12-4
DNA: TGTGCCAGCACTTGGGAGACAGGCTACGAGCAGTACTTC
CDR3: CASTWETGYEQYF

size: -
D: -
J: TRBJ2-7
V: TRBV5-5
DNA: TGTGCCAACAGCCCCACAGGGGCGGGGAATGAGCAGTACTTC
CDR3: CANSPTGAGNEQYF

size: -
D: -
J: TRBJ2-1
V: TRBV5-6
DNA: TGTGCCAGCAGCTTGGCCATTCAGGGGCTTGAGCAGTTCTTC
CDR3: CASSLAIQGLEQFF

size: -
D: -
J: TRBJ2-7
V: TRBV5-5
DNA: TGTGCCAGCAGCTTGGTACATGAATACGAGCAGTACTTC
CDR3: CASSLVHEYEQYF